This T cell receptor (beta chain) was sequenced in a study of Ad26.COV2.S vaccination and SARS-CoV-2 variants. As for the study in general: Ad26.COV2.S shots went into the muscle once or twice, 56 days apart.

Treatment defined: 15 to 20 received Ad26.COV2.S at low or high dose, single or two shots; five or six received placebo; per-sample allocation not given. Sampling happened 63 days after the first vaccine or placebo injection. Donor was an adult aged 18-55 years in Boston. The vaccine delivered Wuhan-strain SARS-CoV-2 spike through an Ad26 vector. A word on this clone: What it recognizes is unknown. The limits of the CDR3 on the DNA are not certain, so only TCRdb's listed CDR3 is given.

CDR1 ENHRY and CDR2 SYGVKD come from the germline V gene. The CDR3 is 18 residues long, ends included. The table came from immunoSEQ multiplex PCR; TCRdb's copy has only in-frame clones and leaves some out. The repertoire consists of some 340,000 clones, with about 82% occurring once and the leading ten covering approximately 1.9%. Overall study results and limits: For non-spike TCRs, breadth in vaccine recipients resembled that in placebo recipients.

The TCR originated in a person aged 18-60 years who received the Ad26.COV2.S COVID-19 vaccine or a placebo. The chain links TRBV10-3 to TRBJ1-6. The input for sequencing was peripheral blood, taken in a trial of Ad26.COV2.S vaccine versus placebo. CDR3 protein: CAISSGRALASGGSPLHF.